This T cell receptor (beta chain) was identified during a study of regulatory T cells in long-lasting Graves disease. Study-wide results and limits: The study found persistent patients shared more public clonotypes (over 2,500) than new patients (over 850). Thyroid tissue went unexamined; only peripheral blood was analyzed.

Specified time point: newly diagnosed GD, antithyroid drugs for less than 3 months. The TCR library was made from RNA extracted from PBMCs. Per American Thyroid Association guidelines, Graves' disease was diagnosed. Building the TCR beta libraries relied on iRepertoire HTBI primers, and CDR3 regions underwent Arm-PCR. One entry per CDR3 protein, called by TCRdb with MiXCR from the multiplex PCR reads. The sample consists of more than 300,000 distinct CDR3 sequences, roughly a sixth of them appearing once. Germline CDR1 is MGHRA and CDR2 is YSYEKL. This CDR3 contains 17 residues. Trimming took off 1 base at V and 12 bases at J, with 25 bases between the two ends. This clonotype was observed a few times. No antigen is known for it.

The chain uses TRBV4-1 and TRBJ1-5, with a tentative D call TRBD1 (5 bases). The TCR comes from a female donor with Graves disease. Sample: peripheral blood mononuclear cells (PBMCs), taken at new diagnosis, from a patient treated with antithyroid drugs. The CDR3 coding sequence is TGCGCCAGCAGCCAAGCAGGACTGGACACCGCGATAAGGCTCCAGCATTTT. This codes for CASSQAGLDTAIRLQHF.